Reported below is one TCR beta chain. No antigen is known for it. There are no base qualities to consult, and no much larger clone falls within one base. This entry comes from a study of OX40 agonist ivuxolimab in advanced cancers. In terms of the full investigation: Ivuxolimab, which targeted the costimulatory receptor OX40 (CD134), was an agonistic, fully human IgG2 monoclonal antibody. The point of sequencing TCRbeta in the periphery was to test whether ivuxolimab changed TCR sequence diversity and drove clonal T-cell expansion. Prior anti-PD-1, anti-PD-L1 or anti-CTLA-4 therapy was permitted, and approximately 41% of dose-escalation patients had received checkpoint inhibitors. Intravenous ivuxolimab was administered to patients every 2 weeks at six dose levels: 0.01, 0.1, 0.3, 1.5, 3 and 10 mg/kg. Among the roughly 50 dose-escalation patients, around 20 had hepatocellular carcinoma, roughly 15 melanoma, 9 renal cell carcinoma and 9 head and neck cancer. The monotherapy dose-escalation portion (N = 52 patients) of the phase I ivuxolimab trial is reported in the paper. In the dose-escalation cohort, approximately 83% of patients were male, and the mean age was 60 years with a range of 23 to 79. Partial responses were achieved by three dose-escalation patients, of whom one had hepatocellular carcinoma and two had cutaneous melanoma.

Study-wide findings and limitations: On average, CD8+ T cells showed more expanded clones than CD4+ T cells after ivuxolimab. Which antigens the clonally expanded peripheral T cells were specific for was not determined. Partial responders in the 0.1-3.0 mg/kg groups had among the lowest normalized peripheral clonal expansion, especially among CD8+ T cells. Low levels of normalized T-cell clonal expansion were also seen in some nonresponding patients. At doses of 0.1 to 3.0 mg/kg, clonal expansion of both CD4+ and CD8+ T cells in blood was seen between baseline and week 6.

The germline V gene provides CDR1 SNHLY and CDR2 FYNNEI. The junction shows trimming of 4 bases on V and 4 bases on J, and the gene matches do not reach 6 bases of it. From its cysteine to its phenylalanine, the CDR3 spans 15 amino acids. Only the CDR3 DNA stays, 45 bases, in frame from base 1. For sequencing of the TCRbeta CDR3 region, genomic DNA was extracted from the sorted cells. The immunoSEQ Assay was used for sequencing of TCRbeta CDR3 regions. What TCRdb holds here is the immuneACCESS table cut down to in-frame rearrangements. Part of the clones is not present; checked against another copy, under half of the missing clones reflect an unresolved V gene, and the others are unexplained. The sample table shows 63,000 or so clones, and about 91% are seen once. Approximately 3.9% of the sample comes from the top ten. The trial excluded patients who had a history of autoimmune disease or who were on systemic immunosuppression. Peripheral blood for TCR sequencing was collected from all dose cohorts at baseline, on cycle 4 day 1, and on cycle 7 day 1. The samples were drawn from a first-in-human, open-label, multicenter phase I dose-escalation trial of ivuxolimab. Adults with locally advanced or metastatic melanoma, renal cell carcinoma, hepatocellular carcinoma or head and neck squamous cell carcinoma were enrolled in the trial. CD4+ and CD8+ T cells were sorted separately from peripheral blood before TCR sequencing.

Here the sequenced sample was CD4+ or CD8+ T cells sorted from blood, taken in a trial of the OX40 agonist ivuxolimab. This clonotype was sampled from an adult with an advanced solid tumor such as melanoma, head and neck, liver or kidney cancer. The rearrangement joined TRBV2 to TRBJ2-3; 9 junctional bases match TRBD1. Here is the DNA: TGTGCCAGCAGTGGGGACAGGGAGGGATCAGATACGCAGTATTTT. Its amino acids are CASSGDREGSDTQYF.